The TCR beta chain under discussion was sequenced for a study of neurological immune-mediated disorders. This clonotype was observed at least ten times. The germline CDR1 and CDR2 sequences are SGHTA and FQGNSA. V lost 1 base to trimming and J lost 10 bases; unmatched junction nucleotides: 16. The CDR3 extends over 17 amino acids. Time point indicated: longitudinal time-point 2. TCRdb itself ran the 5' RACE reads through MiXCR, one entry per CDR3 protein. Here the sample spans some 30,000 distinct CDR3 sequences, more than 10% being singletons. This TCR was recovered from a middle-aged woman in good health. This chain links TRBV7-2 with TRBJ1-2; 9 bases match TRBD1. The specimen sequenced was PBMCs. CDR3 amino acids: CASSLEALARDRVNYTF. Here the CDR3 DNA reads TGTGCCAGCAGCTTAGAGGCTCTCGCACGGGACAGGGTGAACTACACCTTC.